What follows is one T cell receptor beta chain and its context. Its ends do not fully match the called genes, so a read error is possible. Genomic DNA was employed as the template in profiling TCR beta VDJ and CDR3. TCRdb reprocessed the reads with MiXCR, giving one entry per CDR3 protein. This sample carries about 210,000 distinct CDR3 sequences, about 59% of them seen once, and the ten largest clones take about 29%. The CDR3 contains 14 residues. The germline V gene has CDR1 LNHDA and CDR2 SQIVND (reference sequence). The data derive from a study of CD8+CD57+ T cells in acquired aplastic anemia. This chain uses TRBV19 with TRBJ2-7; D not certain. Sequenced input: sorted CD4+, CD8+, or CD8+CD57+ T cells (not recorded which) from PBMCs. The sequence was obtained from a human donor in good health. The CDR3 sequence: CASGIVIDSYEQYF. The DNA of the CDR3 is TGTGCCAGTGGTATCGTCATCGACTCCTACGAGCAGTACTTC.